What follows is one TCR beta chain and its context. Its cognate antigen is unknown. Amplified TCR beta CDR3 regions came from RNA transcripts. First-round RT-PCR with HTBI primers amplified the TCR CDR3 region. TCRdb redid the calling of the multiplex PCR reads with MiXCR, one entry per CDR3 protein. In the table there are about 200,000 distinct CDR3 sequences, about a sixth of which are singletons. The data were taken from a study of T cells in Graves' hyperthyroidism and ophthalmopathy. Points from the study as a whole: A 13 V-J signature model discriminated ophthalmopathy versus stable hyperthyroidism.

V lost 2 bases and J 5 bases, leaving 10 bases between the germline ends. The CDR3 runs 14 residues. Germline assignment: CDR1 SGDLS and CDR2 YYNGEE. The TCR sequence derives from a woman between 50 and 59 years old with Graves' hyperthyroidism. Sequencing was carried out using blood. V and J are TRBV9 and TRBJ1-4; no definite D call. The CDR3 DNA reads TGTGCCAGCAGCGTCCCGGGAGCGAATGAAAAACTGTTTTTT. As protein: CASSVPGANEKLFF.